These 25 T cell receptor beta chains share one sample of origin, sequenced in a study of blood T cell repertoires in COVID-19 (dated by TCRdb to about 2020). The library was obtained by the immunoSEQ multiplex PCR assay. TCRdb obtained this table from immuneACCESS and retained in-frame rearrangements with V and J assigned. These tables miss some clones; where compared with another copy, unresolved V genes account for less than half of the shortfall, and the remainder is unexplained. The sample has approximately 170,000 clones on record, 80% to 90% of them singletons. Approximately 19% of the sample is held by the ten biggest clonotypes. Sample: peripheral blood. The receptors come from a woman between 70 and 85 years old who had recovered from COVID-19.

The DNA for the CDR3 is TGTGCCAGTAGTAGCGGGGAGAGGGGACTGGCGCAGTACTTC. Its translation is CASSSGERGLAQYF. The V gene is TRBV19, the J gene TRBJ2-7; D is possibly TRBD2 (6 bases). Deletions cut 4 bases from V and 9 bases from J, with 19 bases between. CDR1 is LNHDA, CDR2 SQIVND, per germline (reference sequence). This CDR3 region has 14 residues. Drawing the rest from reference TRBV19 and TRBJ2-7, the complete variable domain is DGGITQSPKYLFRKEGQNVTLSCEQNLNHDAMYWYRQDPGQGLRLIYYSQIVNDFQKGDIAEGYSVSREKKESFPLTVTSAQKNPTAFYLCASSSGERGLAQYFGPGTRLTVT.

The V gene is TRBV5-1, the J gene TRBJ2-5; 13 positions match TRBD2. This CDR3 spans 15 amino acids. Germline values: CDR1 SGHRS, CDR2 YFSETQ. The junction had 4 bases not matched to a gene; V was cut back by 4 bases and J by 4 bases. In nucleotides, the CDR3 is TGCGCCAGCAGCCCCACTAGCGGGGGGGGAGAGACCCAGTACTTC. The encoded protein is CASSPTSGGGETQYF. Using reference TRBV5-1 and TRBJ2-5 for the parts outside the CDR3, the full variable domain is KAGVTQTPRYLIKTRGQQVTLSCSPISGHRSVSWYQQTPGQGLQFLFEYFSETQRNKGNFPGRFSGRQFSNSRSEMNVSTLELGDSALYLCASSPTSGGGETQYFGPGTRLLVL.

The rearrangement uses TRBV4-2 and TRBJ2-1; D call uncertain. The V gene lost 0 bases and the J gene lost 1 base, with 16 bases spanning the gap. The CDR3 loop spans 18 amino acids. The V gene's germline CDR1 is LGHNA and CDR2 YNFKEQ. CDR3 sequence (DNA): TGTGCCAGCAGCCAAGACCCCCCCTCTAGTTCGTCCTACAATGAGCAGTTCTTC. As protein: CASSQDPPSSSSYNEQFF.

The chain carries TRBV4-1 and TRBJ1-5; possibly TRBD1 for D (5 bases). Deletions cut 2 bases from V and 6 bases from J, with 11 bases between. CDR3 length: 14 amino acids. Germline V gives CDR1 MGHRA, CDR2 YSYEKL. The CDR3, as DNA: TGCGCCAGCAGCCAAAAAGGGGTTGGTCAGCCCCAGCATTTT. This sequence encodes CASSQKGVGQPQHF.

This rearrangement joins TRBV19 to TRBJ2-6; no reliable D call. The CDR3 contains 16 residues. Germline V gene data show CDR1 as LNHDA and CDR2 as SQIVND (reference sequence). Trimming removed 5 bases from V and 0 bases from J, with 11 bases in between. This CDR3 reads CASSLALFSGANVLTF. CDR3 DNA: TGTGCCAGTAGTCTCGCCCTATTCTCTGGGGCCAACGTCCTGACTTTC.

A remark on this clone: The same CDR3 is also encoded by other DNA sequences in this sample. The J gene is TRBJ2-5, the V gene TRBV7-8; D unclear. V lost 5 bases and J 5 bases, leaving 6 bases between the germline ends. In germline, CDR1 is SGHVS, CDR2 FQNEAQ. The length of the CDR3 is 11 residues. Written as DNA, the CDR3 is TGTGCCAGCAGCCCCCAGGAGACCCAGTACTTC. Amino acids: CASSPQETQYF.

The chain recombines TRBV18 with TRBJ1-1, with D perhaps matching TRBD1 (6 bases). V lost 6 bases to trimming and J lost 1 base, with 18 bases between them. The CDR3 has 16 residues. The germline CDR1 and CDR2 sequences are KGHSH and LQKENI. As DNA, the CDR3 is TGTGCCAGCTCCACACTAACGGGGGGCCCGAACACTGAAGCTTTCTTT. It yields the protein CASSTLTGGPNTEAFF.

DNA for the CDR3: TGTGCCATCACCCAATCGGGACAGGGAGGGACTGAAGCTTTCTTT. Its protein product is CAITQSGQGGTEAFF. The chain carries TRBV10-3 and TRBJ1-1; 9 bases align to TRBD1. The CDR3 covers 15 residues. J was trimmed by 5 bases and V by 7 bases; bases with no gene match: 11. Germline CDR1 reads ENHRY; CDR2 reads SYGVKD.

This clone was picked up one time. This chain joins TRBV5-5 and TRBJ1-2, with a weak D call TRBD1 (5 bases). CDR3 length: 15 amino acids. CDR1 is SGHKS, CDR2 YYEKEE, per germline (reference sequence). The germline V and J ends were trimmed by 0 bases and 3 bases, with 12 bases remaining between them. CDR3 sequence reads: CASSLEGRADYGYTF. CDR3 nucleotides: TGTGCCAGCAGCTTGGAAGGCAGGGCCGACTATGGCTACACCTTC. The full variable domain, rest sourced from reference TRBV5-5 and TRBJ1-2, is DAGVTQSPTHLIKTRGQQVTLRCSPISGHKSVSWYQQVLGQGPQFIFQYYEKEERGRGNFPDRFSARQFPNYSSELNVNALLLGDSALYLCASSLEGRADYGYTFGSGTRLTVV.

This clone was seen just once. The gene calls are TRBV3-1 (or the pseudogene TRBV3-2) and TRBJ1-2, with a possible D match to TRBD1 (5 bases). The germline V gene has CDR1 LGHDT and CDR2 YNNKEL (reference sequence). The ends were cut back, 2 bases at V and 3 bases at J, with 10 bases in the middle. The CDR3 sequence is 14 residues long. The CDR3 loop reads CASSQQGGDYGYTF. The DNA of the CDR3 is TGTGCCAGCAGCCAACAGGGTGGGGACTATGGCTACACCTTC.

The CDR3 DNA reads as TGTGCCATCACTAACAGGGTCAACACTGAAGCTTTCTTT. Translation: CAITNRVNTEAFF. The rearrangement uses TRBV10-3 and TRBJ1-1, with D possibly matching TRBD1 (6 bases). This CDR3 is built from 13 residues. Trimming took 7 bases from V and 2 from J, leaving 11 bases between them. Germline V gene data show CDR1 as ENHRY and CDR2 as SYGVKD.

CDR3 sequence: CASSNKARLSNQPQHF. The CDR3 bases are TGTGCCAGCAGCAATAAGGCCAGGTTAAGCAATCAGCCCCAGCATTTT. The chain joins TRBV7-3 to TRBJ1-5, with D uncertain. V lost 5 bases and J 1 base, leaving 15 bases between the germline ends. Germline CDR1 is SGHTA and CDR2 is FQGTGA. The CDR3 spans 16 residues.

CDR3 nucleotide sequence: TGTGCCAGCAGCCCCCAACCCGGTCCAGGGGCTAACTATGGCTACACCTTC. It is translated as CASSPQPGPGANYGYTF. This chain connects TRBV9 to TRBJ1-2, with D possibly matching TRBD1 (6 bases). CDR1 and CDR2 (germline): SGDLS, YYNGEE. Between the trimmed V and J ends, which lost 4 bases and 0 bases, there was a span of 19 bases. The CDR3 consists of 17 residues.

J is TRBJ1-1 and V is TRBV18; D not resolved. CDR3 length equals 16 residues. Looked up from germline, CDR1 is KGHSH and CDR2 is LQKENI. The V end lost 3 bases, the J end lost 4 bases, and 18 bases lay between the germline ends. CDR3 nucleotides: TGTGCCAGCTCACCCTCGGCGGCGCCCGGCGGCACTGAAGCTTTCTTT. Translation: CASSPSAAPGGTEAFF.

This chain joins TRBV13 and TRBJ2-1; D unclear. CDR3 length: 15 amino acids. The V end was cut by 5 bases, the J end by 0 bases, with 11 bases between. The germline CDR1 and CDR2 sequences are PRHDT and FYEKMQ (reference sequence). Here the CDR3 DNA reads TGTGCCAGCAGCCTCCCCGGTTCCTCCTACAATGAGCAGTTCTTC. It codes for CASSLPGSSYNEQFF.

V usage is TRBV2 and J usage is TRBJ1-2, with D uncertain. V was cut by 7 bases and J by 7 bases, with 16 bases left in between. There are 13 residues in the CDR3. The germline gives CDR1 SNHLY, CDR2 FYNNEI. CDR3 nucleotide sequence: TGTGCCAGCACCCTATCCGGACGGGGTGGCTACACCTTC. Encoded protein: CASTLSGRGGYTF.

The chain has TRBV9 and TRBJ2-1; 8 bases line up with TRBD1. From germline, CDR1 is SGDLS and CDR2 YYNGEE. The trim removed 6 bases at V and 4 bases at J, leaving 3 bases unmatched. The CDR3 extends over 13 amino acids. CDR3 bases: TGTGCCAGCAACCGACAGGGGTACAATGAGCAGTTCTTC. It yields the protein CASNRQGYNEQFF.

The gene calls are TRBV24-1 and TRBJ1-5; D possibly corresponds to TRBD1 (6 bases). V was clipped by 4 bases and J by 4 bases, with 31 bases between them. CDR3 length equals 21 residues. Germline lookup yields CDR1 KGHDR and CDR2 SFDVKD. CDR3 region: CATSDPILCRGPVGGNQPQHF. The CDR3 nucleotides read TGTGCCACCAGTGACCCCATTTTGTGTCGGGGGCCGGTGGGGGGGAATCAGCCCCAGCATTTT.

The chain is built from TRBV10-3 and TRBJ1-3; D ambiguous. Trimming stripped 5 bases from V and 0 bases from J, with 8 bases between. This CDR3 has 14 amino acids. In germline, CDR1 is ENHRY, CDR2 SYGVKD. The CDR3 reads CAISSPASGNTIYF. DNA of the CDR3: TGTGCCATCAGTAGCCCCGCCTCTGGAAACACCATATATTTT.

This chain uses TRBV30 with TRBJ1-2; no clear D. CDR1 is GTSNPN, CDR2 SVGIG, per germline (reference sequence). V lost 2 bases and J 4 bases, leaving 11 bases between the germline ends. The CDR3 runs to 13 residues. The CDR3 is CAWSRRGGYGYTF. For the CDR3, the DNA is TGTGCCTGGAGTCGACGGGGTGGCTATGGCTACACCTTC.

V is TRBV28 and J is TRBJ1-5, with a tentative D call TRBD1 (6 bases). Germline V gene sequence: CDR1 MDHEN, CDR2 SYDVKM. CDR3 size: 13 residues. Trimming took off 6 bases at V and 7 bases at J, with 13 bases between the two ends. CDR3 residues: CASRPTGTQPQHF. In nucleotides, the CDR3 is TGTGCCAGCAGACCAACAGGGACGCAGCCCCAGCATTTT.

This clone appeared a few times. The chain employs TRBV3-1 (or the pseudogene TRBV3-2) and TRBJ2-2; the match to TRBD1 covers 9 bases. J gave up 2 bases and V 6 bases, and 10 bases lay outside the gene matches. CDR1 is LGHDT and CDR2 is YNNKEL in the germline V gene (reference sequence). This CDR3 comprises 17 residues. The CDR3 spells CASRDRGATLNTGELFF. Here the CDR3 DNA reads TGTGCCAGCAGGGACAGGGGCGCGACTTTAAACACCGGGGAGCTGTTTTTT.

V usage is TRBV7-2 and J usage is TRBJ2-2; possible D gene TRBD2, 5 bases. The CDR3 has 15 residues. V shed 2 bases and J shed 1 base, with 8 bases lying between them. The germline gives CDR1 SGHTA, CDR2 FQGNSA. The CDR3 sequence: CASSLNAGNTGELFF. The CDR3 DNA reads as TGTGCCAGCAGCTTAAATGCGGGGAACACCGGGGAGCTGTTTTTT.

The V gene is TRBV4-3, the J gene TRBJ2-3; 9 nucleotides match TRBD1. The CDR3 runs to 16 residues. V lost 0 bases, J lost 4 bases, and 5 bases stayed unmatched. The germline V gene has CDR1 LGHNA and CDR2 YSLEER. This CDR3 reads CASSQDVGQGSDTQYF. The CDR3 region has the DNA TGCGCCAGCAGCCAAGATGTGGGACAGGGATCAGATACGCAGTATTTT.

The chain uses TRBV5-6 and TRBJ1-3, with D possibly matching TRBD1 (6 bases). Trimming removed 4 bases at V and 0 bases at J, with 14 bases between. The CDR3 covers 16 residues. Germline lookup yields CDR1 SGHDT and CDR2 YYEEEE. As DNA, the CDR3 is TGTGCCAGCAGCCCGGGGGGGCCCCGCTCTGGAAACACCATATATTTT. It specifies CASSPGGPRSGNTIYF. Full variable domain (missing parts from reference TRBV5-6 and TRBJ1-3): DAGVTQSPTHLIKTRGQQVTLRCSPKSGHDTVSWYQQALGQGPQFIFQYYEEEERQRGNFPDRFSGHQFPNYSSELNVNALLLGDSALYLCASSPGGPRSGNTIYFGEGSWLTVV.